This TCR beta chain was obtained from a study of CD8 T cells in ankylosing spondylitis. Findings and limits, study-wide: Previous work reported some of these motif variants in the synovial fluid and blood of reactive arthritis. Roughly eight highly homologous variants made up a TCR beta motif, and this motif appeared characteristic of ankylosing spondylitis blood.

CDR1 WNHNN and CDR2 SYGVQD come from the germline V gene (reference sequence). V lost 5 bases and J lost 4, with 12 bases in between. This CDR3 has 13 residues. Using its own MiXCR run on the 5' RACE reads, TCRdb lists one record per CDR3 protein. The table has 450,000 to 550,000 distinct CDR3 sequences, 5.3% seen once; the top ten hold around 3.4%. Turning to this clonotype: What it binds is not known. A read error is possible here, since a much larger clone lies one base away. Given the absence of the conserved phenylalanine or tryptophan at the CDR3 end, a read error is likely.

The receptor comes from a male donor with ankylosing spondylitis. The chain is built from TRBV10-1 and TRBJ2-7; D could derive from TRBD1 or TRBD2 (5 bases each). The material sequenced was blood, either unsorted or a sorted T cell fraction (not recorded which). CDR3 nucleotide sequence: TGCGCCAGCAGTAGGGACGGTGAATACGAGCAGTACTCC. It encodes CASSRDGEYEQYS.